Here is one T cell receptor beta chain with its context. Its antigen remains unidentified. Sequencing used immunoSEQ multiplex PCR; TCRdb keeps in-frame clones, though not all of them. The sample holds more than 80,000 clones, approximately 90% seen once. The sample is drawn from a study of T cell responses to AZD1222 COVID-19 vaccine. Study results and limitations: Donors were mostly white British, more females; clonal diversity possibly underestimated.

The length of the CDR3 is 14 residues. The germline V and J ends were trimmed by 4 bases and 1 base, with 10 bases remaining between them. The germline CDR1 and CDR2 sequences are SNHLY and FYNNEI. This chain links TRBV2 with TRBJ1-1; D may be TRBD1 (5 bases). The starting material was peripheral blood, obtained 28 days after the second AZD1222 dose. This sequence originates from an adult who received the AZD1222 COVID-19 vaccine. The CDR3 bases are TGTGCCAGCAGTGGTGGGGGATGGAACACTGAAGCTTTCTTT. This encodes CASSGGGWNTEAFF. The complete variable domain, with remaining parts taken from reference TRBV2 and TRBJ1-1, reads EPEVTQTPSHQVTQMGQEVILRCVPISNHLYFYWYRQILGQKVEFLVSFYNNEISEKSEIFDDQFSVERPDGSNFTLKIRSTKLEDSAMYFCASSGGGWNTEAFFGQGTRLTVV.